This is a list of T cell receptor beta chains from one sample in a study of T cells in Graves' hyperthyroidism and ophthalmopathy. One entry per CDR3 protein results from TCRdb running MiXCR on the multiplex PCR reads. The sample has about 160,000 distinct CDR3 sequences, less than 10% seen once; the top ten hold 22%. The material sequenced was blood. The receptor set was obtained from a woman between 18 and 29 years old with Graves' hyperthyroidism that later progressed to Graves' ophthalmopathy. Both conserved end residues are part of each CDR3. The D gene is left open where the match is weak. The size entry is marked missing in some rows and otherwise reads once, few, many or a size class.

TRBD2 TRBV30 many CAWINRDYLQMNTGELFF
. TRBV5-4 . CASSEVRGAYGYTF
. TRBV7-8 many CASRDALNTEAFF
TRBD1 TRBV4-1 many CASSRDSRLAQYF
TRBD1 TRBV28 many CASSRPGTDLYGYTF
TRBD2 TRBV6-1 many CASSATSGRSDEQFF
TRBD1 TRBV20-1 many CSAKRNRGFSYEQYF
. TRBV7-9 . CASSSEGNEKLFF
TRBD1 TRBV20-1 many CSARATGGNTGELFF
. TRBV30 many CAWSSSSSGANVLTF
. TRBV7-6 many CASSYGQISTDTQYF
. TRBV20-1 many CSAESSTQYF
. TRBV13 many CASSSRGDSEQYF
. TRBV15 many CATSRDRVDGYTF
. TRBV4-2 few CASSHYLETYNEQFF
TRBD1 TRBV12-3/TRBV12-4 many CASSFLQGAFYSEAFF
. TRBV29-1 few CSVARRASYNKQFF
TRBD1 TRBV11-2 many CASSLGFRQGKGPQETQYF
TRBD2 TRBV7-9 many CASSFRLAGVETQYF
. TRBV30 few CAWSEDGYYGYTF
TRBD2 TRBV9 . CASSVYAAGGLYNEQFF
. TRBV10-2 many CASSAPFGELFF
TRBD2 TRBV12-3/TRBV12-4 many CASSWGLAGYEQYF
TRBD1 TRBV19 many CASSVQTGDYYSNQPQHF
TRBD2 TRBV12-3/TRBV12-4 many CASSPLAGASNEQFF
TRBD1 TRBV27 . CASSFTLGTGANTEAFF
TRBD2 TRBV4-2 many CASSPGGGANEQFF
. TRBV19 . CASTPRGQLYGYTF
. TRBV18 many CASSPGLRDEQYF
. TRBV19 . CASSSQRYYEQYF
TRBD1 TRBV19 many CASRDRGLAYGYTF
. TRBV7-9 many CASSLGTSGRSYNEQFF
TRBD2 TRBV14 many CASSRTLAENEQFF
. TRBV2 many CASFPPGGGGYTF
. TRBV27 many CASREFGGVSNQPQHF
TRBD1 TRBV27 . CASSFTLGTGGSYNEQFF
. TRBV7-2 many CASSLSVMETQYF
TRBD1 TRBV6-4 many CASSEAGGTTEAFF
TRBD1 TRBV24-1 many CATSAPRGQGADNEQFF
. TRBV19 many CASSRTETSNYGYTF
TRBD1 TRBV7-8 many CASLQGAVGNEQFF
TRBD1 TRBV3-1 many CASSQAPGQGFKGYTF
. TRBV12-3/TRBV12-4 many CASSPPRTHNEQFF
. TRBV13 many CASSFPPDTQYF
TRBD1 TRBV5-1 many CASSTTTGTNTEAFF
TRBD2 TRBV5-1 few CASTRTLGRQRDGETQYF
TRBD2 TRBV20-1 many CSAGGRASYEQYF
. TRBV7-3 many CASSRGGQGNTEAFF
. TRBV5-6 few CASSQLISSYEQYF
TRBD1 TRBV28 many CASNTRDRVTSPLHF
. TRBV12-3/TRBV12-4 many CASRRVESNEKLFF
TRBD2 TRBV28 many CASRNVAGDPYEQYF
. TRBV30 few CAWIGERQTSTDTQYF
TRBD1 TRBV28 many CASSPRTGGNEQFF